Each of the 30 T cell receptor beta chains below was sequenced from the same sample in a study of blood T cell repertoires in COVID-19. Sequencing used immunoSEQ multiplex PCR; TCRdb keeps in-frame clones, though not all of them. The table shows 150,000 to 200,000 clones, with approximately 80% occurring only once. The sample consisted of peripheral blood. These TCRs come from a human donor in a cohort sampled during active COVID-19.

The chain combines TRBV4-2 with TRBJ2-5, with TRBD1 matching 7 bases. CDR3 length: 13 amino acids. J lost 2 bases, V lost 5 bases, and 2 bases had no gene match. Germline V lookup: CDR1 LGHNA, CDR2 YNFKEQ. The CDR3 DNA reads TGTGCCAGCAGCAAGGGACAGCAAGAGACCCAGTACTTC. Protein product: CASSKGQQETQYF.

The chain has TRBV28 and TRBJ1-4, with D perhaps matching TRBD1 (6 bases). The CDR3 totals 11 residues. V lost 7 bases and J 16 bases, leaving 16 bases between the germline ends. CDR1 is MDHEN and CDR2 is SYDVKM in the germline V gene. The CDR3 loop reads CASTKGGGAFF. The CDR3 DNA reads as TGTGCCAGCACCAAGGGGGGGGGCGCGTTTTTT.

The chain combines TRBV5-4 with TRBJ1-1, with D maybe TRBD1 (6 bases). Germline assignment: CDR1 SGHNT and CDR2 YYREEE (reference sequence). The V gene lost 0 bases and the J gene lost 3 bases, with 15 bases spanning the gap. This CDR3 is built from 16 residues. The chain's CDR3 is CASSLAGQGRDTEAFF. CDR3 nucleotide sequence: TGTGCCAGCAGCTTGGCCGGGCAGGGGAGGGACACTGAAGCTTTCTTT.

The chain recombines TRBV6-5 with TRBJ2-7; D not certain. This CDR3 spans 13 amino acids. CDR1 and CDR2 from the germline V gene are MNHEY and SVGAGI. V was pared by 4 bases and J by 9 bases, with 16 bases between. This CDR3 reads CASSSTTQAPQYF. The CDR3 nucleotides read TGTGCCAGCAGTTCCACAACCCAGGCTCCGCAGTACTTC.

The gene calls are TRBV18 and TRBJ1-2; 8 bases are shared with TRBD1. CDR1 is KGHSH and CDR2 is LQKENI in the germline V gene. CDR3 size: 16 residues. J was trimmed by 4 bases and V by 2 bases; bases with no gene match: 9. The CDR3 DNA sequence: TGTGCCAGCTCACCAGTGAAACAGGGGGTTCGCTATGGCTACACCTTC. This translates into CASSPVKQGVRYGYTF.

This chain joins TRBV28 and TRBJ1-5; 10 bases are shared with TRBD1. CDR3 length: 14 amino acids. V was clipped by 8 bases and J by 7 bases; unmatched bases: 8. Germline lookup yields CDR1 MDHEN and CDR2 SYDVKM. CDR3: CASARGQGRQPQHF. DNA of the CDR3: TGTGCCAGCGCCCGGGGACAGGGGCGACAGCCCCAGCATTTT.

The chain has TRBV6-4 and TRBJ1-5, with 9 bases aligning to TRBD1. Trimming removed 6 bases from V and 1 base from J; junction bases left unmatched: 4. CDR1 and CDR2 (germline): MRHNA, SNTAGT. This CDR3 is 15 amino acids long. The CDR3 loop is CASSQDRGSNQPQHF. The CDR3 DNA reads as TGTGCCAGCAGCCAGGACAGGGGAAGCAATCAGCCCCAGCATTTT.

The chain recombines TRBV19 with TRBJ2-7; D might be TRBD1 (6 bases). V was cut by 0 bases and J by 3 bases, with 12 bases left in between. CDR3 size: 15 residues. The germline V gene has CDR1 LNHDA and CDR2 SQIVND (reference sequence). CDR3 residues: CASSIDRGRRYEQYF. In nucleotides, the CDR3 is TGTGCCAGTAGTATAGACAGGGGCCGGCGCTACGAGCAGTACTTC.

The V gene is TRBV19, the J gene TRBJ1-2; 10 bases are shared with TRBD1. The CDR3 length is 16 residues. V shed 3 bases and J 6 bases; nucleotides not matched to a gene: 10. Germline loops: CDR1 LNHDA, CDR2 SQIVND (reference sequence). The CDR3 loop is CASSISTGGKLDGYTF. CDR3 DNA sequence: TGTGCCAGTAGTATTTCGACAGGGGGCAAATTGGATGGCTACACCTTC.

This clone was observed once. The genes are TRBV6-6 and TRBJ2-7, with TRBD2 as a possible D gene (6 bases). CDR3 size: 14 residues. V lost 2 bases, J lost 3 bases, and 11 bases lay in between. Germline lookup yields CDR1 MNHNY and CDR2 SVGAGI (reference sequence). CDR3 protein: CASSYRAGYYEQYF. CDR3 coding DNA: TGTGCCAGCAGTTACCGTGCGGGATACTACGAGCAGTACTTC.

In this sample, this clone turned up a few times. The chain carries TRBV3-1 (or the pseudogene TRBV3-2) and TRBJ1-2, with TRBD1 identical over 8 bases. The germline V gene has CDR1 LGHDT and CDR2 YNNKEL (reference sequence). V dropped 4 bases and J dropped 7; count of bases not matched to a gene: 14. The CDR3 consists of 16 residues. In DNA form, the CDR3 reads TGTGCCAGCAGCCCCAGAGGGGGCCAGGGGGCAGGTGGCTACACCTTC. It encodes CASSPRGGQGAGGYTF.

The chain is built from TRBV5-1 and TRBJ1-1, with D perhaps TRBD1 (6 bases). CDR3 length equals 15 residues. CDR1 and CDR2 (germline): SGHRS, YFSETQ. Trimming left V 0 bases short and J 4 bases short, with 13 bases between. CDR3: CASSLVGGATTEAFF. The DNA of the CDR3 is TGCGCCAGCAGCTTGGTCGGGGGGGCGACCACTGAAGCTTTCTTT.

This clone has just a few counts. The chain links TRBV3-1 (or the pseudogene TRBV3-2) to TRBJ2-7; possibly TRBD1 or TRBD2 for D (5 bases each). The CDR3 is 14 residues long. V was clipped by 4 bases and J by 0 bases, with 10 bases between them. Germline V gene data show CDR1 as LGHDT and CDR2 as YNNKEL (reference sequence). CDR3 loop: CASSREGSSYEQYF. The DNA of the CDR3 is TGTGCCAGCAGCCGAGAGGGGAGCTCCTACGAGCAGTACTTC.

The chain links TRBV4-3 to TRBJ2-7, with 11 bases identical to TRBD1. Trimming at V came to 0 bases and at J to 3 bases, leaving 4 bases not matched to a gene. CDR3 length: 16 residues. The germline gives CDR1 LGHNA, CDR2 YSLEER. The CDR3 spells CASSQDSGTGGYEQYF. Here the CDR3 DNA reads TGCGCCAGCAGCCAAGATAGCGGGACAGGGGGCTACGAGCAGTACTTC.

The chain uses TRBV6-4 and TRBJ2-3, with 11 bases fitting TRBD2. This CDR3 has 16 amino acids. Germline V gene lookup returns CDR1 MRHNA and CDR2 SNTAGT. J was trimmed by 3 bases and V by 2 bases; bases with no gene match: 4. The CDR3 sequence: CASSDLAGGRTDTQYF. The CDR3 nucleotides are TGTGCCAGCAGTGACCTAGCGGGGGGCCGGACAGATACGCAGTATTTT.

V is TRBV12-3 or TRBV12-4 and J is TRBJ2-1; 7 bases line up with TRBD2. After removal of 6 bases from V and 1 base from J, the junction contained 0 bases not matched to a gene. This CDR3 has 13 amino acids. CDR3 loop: CASRRGSYNEQFF. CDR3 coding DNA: TGTGCCAGCAGGCGGGGGTCCTACAATGAGCAGTTCTTC.

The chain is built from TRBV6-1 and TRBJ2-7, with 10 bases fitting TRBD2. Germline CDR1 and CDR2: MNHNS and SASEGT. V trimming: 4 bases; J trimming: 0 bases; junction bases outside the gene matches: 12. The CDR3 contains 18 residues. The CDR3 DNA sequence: TGTGCCAGCAGTGGGAGCGGAGGACTAGCGGAGAGCTCCTACGAGCAGTACTTC. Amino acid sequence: CASSGSGGLAESSYEQYF.

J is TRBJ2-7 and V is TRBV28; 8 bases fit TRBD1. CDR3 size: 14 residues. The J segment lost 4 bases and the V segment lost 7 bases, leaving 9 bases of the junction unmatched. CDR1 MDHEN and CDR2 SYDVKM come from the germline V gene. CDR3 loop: CASIPGQEHYEQYF. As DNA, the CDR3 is TGTGCCAGCATCCCGGGACAGGAACATTACGAGCAGTACTTC. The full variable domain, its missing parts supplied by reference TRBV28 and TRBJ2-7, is DVKVTQSSRYLVKRTGEKVFLECVQDMDHENMFWYRQDPGLGLRLIYFSYDVKMKEKGDIPEGYSVSREKKERFSLILESASTNQTSMYLCASIPGQEHYEQYFGPGTRLTVT.

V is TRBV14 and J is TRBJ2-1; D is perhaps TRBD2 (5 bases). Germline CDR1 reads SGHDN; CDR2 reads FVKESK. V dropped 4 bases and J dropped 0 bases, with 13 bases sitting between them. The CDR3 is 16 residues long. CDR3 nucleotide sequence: TGTGCCAGCAGCCTTGATAGCGTCAGCTCCTACAATGAGCAGTTCTTC. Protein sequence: CASSLDSVSSYNEQFF. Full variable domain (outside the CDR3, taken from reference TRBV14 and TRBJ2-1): EAGVTQFPSHSVIEKGQTVTLRCDPISGHDNLYWYRRVMGKEIKFLLHFVKESKQDESGMPNNRFLAERTGGTYSTLKVQPAELEDSGVYFCASSLDSVSSYNEQFFGPGTRLTVL.

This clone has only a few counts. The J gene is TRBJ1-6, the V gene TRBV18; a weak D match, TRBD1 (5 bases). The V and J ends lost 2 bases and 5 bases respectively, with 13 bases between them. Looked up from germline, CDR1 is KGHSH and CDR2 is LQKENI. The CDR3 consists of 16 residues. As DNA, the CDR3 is TGTGCCAGCTCACCATACCAGGGAAGGAATAATTCACCCCTCCACTTT. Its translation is CASSPYQGRNNSPLHF.

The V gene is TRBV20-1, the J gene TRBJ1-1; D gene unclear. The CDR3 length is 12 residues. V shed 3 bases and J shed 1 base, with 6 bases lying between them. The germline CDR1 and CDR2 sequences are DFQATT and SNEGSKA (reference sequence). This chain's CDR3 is CSASQKNTEAFF. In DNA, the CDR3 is TGCAGTGCTAGTCAGAAGAACACTGAAGCTTTCTTT.

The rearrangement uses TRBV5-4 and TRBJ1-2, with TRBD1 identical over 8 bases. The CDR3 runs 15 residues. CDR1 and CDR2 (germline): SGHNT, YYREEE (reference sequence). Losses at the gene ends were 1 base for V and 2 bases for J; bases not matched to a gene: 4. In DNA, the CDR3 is TGTGCCAGCAGCTTGTCAGGGGGCTCAAACTATGGCTACACCTTC. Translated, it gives CASSLSGGSNYGYTF.

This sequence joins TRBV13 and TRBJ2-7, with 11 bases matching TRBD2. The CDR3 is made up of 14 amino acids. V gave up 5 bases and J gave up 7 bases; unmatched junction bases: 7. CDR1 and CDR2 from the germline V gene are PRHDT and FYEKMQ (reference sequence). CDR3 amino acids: CASSKTSGMGEQYF. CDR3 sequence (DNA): TGTGCCAGCAGCAAGACTAGCGGGATGGGGGAGCAGTACTTC.

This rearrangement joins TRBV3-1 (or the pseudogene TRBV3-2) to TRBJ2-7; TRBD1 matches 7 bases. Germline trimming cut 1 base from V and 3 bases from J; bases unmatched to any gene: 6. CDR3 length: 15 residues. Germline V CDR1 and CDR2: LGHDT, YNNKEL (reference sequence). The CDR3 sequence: CASSQGYRDSYEQYF. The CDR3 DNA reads TGTGCCAGCAGCCAAGGGTACCGGGACAGCTACGAGCAGTACTTC.

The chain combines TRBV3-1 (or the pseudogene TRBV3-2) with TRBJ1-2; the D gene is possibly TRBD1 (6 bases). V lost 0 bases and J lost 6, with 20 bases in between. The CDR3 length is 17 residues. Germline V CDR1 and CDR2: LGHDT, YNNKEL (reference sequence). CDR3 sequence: CASSQDPTWGGANGYTF. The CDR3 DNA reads TGTGCCAGCAGCCAAGATCCAACCTGGGGGGGCGCGAATGGCTACACCTTC.

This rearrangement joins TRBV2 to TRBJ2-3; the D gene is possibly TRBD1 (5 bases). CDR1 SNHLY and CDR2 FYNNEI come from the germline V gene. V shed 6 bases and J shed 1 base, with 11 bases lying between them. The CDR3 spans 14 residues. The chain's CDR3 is CASRGVPRTDTQYF. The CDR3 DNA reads TGTGCCAGCAGAGGGGTTCCCCGCACAGATACGCAGTATTTT.

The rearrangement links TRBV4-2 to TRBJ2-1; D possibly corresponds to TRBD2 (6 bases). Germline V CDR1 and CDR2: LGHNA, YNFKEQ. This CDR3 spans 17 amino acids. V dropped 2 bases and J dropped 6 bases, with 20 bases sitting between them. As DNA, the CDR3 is TGTGCCAGCAGCCAACTCCAAACTAGCCCCGGGAGCAATGAGCAGTTCTTC. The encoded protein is CASSQLQTSPGSNEQFF.

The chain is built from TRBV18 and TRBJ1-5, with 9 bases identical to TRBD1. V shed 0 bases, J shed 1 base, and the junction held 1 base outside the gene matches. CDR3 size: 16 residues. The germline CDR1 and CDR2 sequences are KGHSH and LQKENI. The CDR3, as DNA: TGTGCCAGCTCACCACCGGGGACAGGGAGCAATCAGCCCCAGCATTTT. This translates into CASSPPGTGSNQPQHF. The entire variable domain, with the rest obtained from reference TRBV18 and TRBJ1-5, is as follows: NAGVMQNPRHLVRRRGQEARLRCSPMKGHSHVYWYRQLPEEGLKFMVYLQKENIIDESGMPKERFSAEFPKEGPSILRIQQVVRGDSAAYFCASSPPGTGSNQPQHFGDGTRLSIL.

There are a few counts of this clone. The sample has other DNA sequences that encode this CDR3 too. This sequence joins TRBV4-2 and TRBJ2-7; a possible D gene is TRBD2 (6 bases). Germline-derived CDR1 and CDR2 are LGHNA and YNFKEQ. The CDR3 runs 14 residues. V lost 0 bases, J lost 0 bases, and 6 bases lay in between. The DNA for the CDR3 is TGTGCCAGCAGCCAAGATAGCGGCTCCTACGAGCAGTACTTC. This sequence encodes CASSQDSGSYEQYF.

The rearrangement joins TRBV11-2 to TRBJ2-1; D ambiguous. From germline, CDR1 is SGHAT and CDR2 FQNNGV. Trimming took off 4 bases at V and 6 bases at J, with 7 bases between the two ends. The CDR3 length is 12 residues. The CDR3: CASSSMANEQFF. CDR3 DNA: TGTGCCAGCAGCTCGATGGCCAATGAGCAGTTCTTC.